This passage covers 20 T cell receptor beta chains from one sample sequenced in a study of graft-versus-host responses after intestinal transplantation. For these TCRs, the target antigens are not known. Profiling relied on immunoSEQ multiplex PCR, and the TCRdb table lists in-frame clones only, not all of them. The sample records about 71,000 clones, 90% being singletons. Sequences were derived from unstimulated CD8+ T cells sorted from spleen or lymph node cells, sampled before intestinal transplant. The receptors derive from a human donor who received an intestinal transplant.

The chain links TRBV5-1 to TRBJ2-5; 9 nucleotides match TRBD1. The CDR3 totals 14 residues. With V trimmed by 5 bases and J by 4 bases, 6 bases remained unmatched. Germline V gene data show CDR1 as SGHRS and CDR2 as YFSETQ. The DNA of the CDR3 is TGCGCCAGCAGATCTACAGGGGGCGGAGAGACCCAGTACTTC. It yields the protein CASRSTGGGETQYF.

CDR3 nucleotides: TGCAGCGTTGAACCTATAGCGGGACTCTACAATGAGCAGTTCTTC. This encodes CSVEPIAGLYNEQFF. The V call is TRBV29-1, the J call TRBJ2-1; TRBD2 matches 8 bases. Germline CDR1 SQVTM, CDR2 ANQGSEA. The CDR3 spans 15 residues. Trimming took 2 bases from V and 3 from J; bases not matched to a gene: 6.

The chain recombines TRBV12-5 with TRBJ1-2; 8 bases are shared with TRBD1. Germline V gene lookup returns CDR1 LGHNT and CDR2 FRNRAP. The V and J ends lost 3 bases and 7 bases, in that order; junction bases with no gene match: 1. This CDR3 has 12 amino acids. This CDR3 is CASGFGQGGYTF. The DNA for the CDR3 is TGTGCTAGTGGTTTCGGACAGGGTGGCTACACCTTC.

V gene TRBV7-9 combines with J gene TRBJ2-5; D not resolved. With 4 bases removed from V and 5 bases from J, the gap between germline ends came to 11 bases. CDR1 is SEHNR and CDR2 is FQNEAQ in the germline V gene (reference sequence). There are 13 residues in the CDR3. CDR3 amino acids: CASSSAQLETQYF. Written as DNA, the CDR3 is TGTGCCAGCAGCTCCGCCCAACTTGAGACCCAGTACTTC.

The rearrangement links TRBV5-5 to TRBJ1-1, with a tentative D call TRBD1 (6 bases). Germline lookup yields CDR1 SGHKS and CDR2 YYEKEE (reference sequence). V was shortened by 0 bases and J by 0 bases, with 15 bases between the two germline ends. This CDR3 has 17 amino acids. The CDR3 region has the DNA TGTGCCAGCAGCTTGGAGTGGCAGGGGACCTTGAACACTGAAGCTTTCTTT. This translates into CASSLEWQGTLNTEAFF.

CDR3 coding DNA: TGTGCCAGCAGCTTGGACGGACTCAATCAGCCCCAGCATTTT. The encoded protein is CASSLDGLNQPQHF. The chain is built from TRBV7-9 and TRBJ1-5, with D hard to call. The CDR3 is 14 residues long. Germline values: CDR1 SEHNR, CDR2 FQNEAQ (reference sequence). V was clipped by 3 bases and J by 3 bases, with 9 bases between them. Supplemented by reference TRBV7-9 and TRBJ1-5, the full variable domain reads DTGVSQNPRHKITKRGQNVTFRCDPISEHNRLYWYRQTLGQGPEFLTYFQNEAQLEKSRLLSDRFSAERPKGSFSTLEIQRTEQGDSAMYLCASSLDGLNQPQHFGDGTRLSIL.

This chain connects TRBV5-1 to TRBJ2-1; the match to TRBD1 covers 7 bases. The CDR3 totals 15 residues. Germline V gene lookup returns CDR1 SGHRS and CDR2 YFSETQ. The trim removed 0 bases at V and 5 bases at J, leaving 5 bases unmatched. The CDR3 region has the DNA TGCGCCAGCAGCTTGGGGACAGGAACCAACAATGAGCAGTTCTTC. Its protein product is CASSLGTGTNNEQFF.

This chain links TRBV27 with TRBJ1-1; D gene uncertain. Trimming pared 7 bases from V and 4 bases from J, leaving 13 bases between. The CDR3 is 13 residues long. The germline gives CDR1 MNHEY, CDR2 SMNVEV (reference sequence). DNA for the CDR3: TGTGCCAGCACCACTGGTGTAGCCACTGAAGCTTTCTTT. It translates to CASTTGVATEAFF.

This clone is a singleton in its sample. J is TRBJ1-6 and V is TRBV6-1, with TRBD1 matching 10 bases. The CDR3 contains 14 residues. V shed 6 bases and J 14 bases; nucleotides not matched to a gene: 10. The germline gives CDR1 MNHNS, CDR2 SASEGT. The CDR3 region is CASSPGTGDLALHF. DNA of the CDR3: TGTGCCAGCAGCCCTGGGACAGGGGATCTGGCCCTCCACTTT.

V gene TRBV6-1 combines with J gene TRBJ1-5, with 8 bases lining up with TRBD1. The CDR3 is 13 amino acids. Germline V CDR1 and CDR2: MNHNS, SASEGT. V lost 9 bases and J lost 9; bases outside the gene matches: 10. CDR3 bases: TGTGCCAGTCTTGCCTGGACAGGGACGCCCCAGCATTTT. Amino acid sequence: CASLAWTGTPQHF.

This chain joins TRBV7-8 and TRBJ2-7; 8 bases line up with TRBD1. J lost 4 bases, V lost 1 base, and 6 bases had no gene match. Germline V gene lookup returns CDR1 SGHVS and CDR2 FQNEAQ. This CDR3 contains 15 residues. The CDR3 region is CASSLGGQGAYEQYF. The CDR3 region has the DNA TGTGCCAGCAGCTTAGGAGGGCAGGGGGCTTACGAGCAGTACTTC.

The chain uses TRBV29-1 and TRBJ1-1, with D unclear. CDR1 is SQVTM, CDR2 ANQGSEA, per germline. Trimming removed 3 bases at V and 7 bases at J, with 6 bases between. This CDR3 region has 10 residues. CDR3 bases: TGCAGCGTTGAGCGGCTTGAAGCTTTCTTT. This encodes CSVERLEAFF.

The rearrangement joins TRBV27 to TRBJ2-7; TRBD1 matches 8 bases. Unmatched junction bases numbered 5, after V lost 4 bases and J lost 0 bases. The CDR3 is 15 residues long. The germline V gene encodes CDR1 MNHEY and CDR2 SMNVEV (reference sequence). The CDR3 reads CASSYGTGSSYEQYF. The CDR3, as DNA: TGTGCCAGCAGTTATGGGACAGGCAGCTCCTACGAGCAGTACTTC.

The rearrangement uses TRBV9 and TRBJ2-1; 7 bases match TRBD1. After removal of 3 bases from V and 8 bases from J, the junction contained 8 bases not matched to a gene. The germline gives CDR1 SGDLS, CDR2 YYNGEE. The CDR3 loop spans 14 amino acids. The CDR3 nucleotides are TGTGCCAGCAGCGGGACCACAGGGGACCATGAGCAGTTCTTC. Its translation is CASSGTTGDHEQFF.

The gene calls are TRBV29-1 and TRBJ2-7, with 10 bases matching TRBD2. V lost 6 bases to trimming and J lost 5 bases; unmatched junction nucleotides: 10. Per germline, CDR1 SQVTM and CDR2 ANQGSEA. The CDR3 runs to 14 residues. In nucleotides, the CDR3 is TGCAGCGTCCTCCCAGCGGGGGGGCCCCACGAGCAGTACTTC. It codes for CSVLPAGGPHEQYF.

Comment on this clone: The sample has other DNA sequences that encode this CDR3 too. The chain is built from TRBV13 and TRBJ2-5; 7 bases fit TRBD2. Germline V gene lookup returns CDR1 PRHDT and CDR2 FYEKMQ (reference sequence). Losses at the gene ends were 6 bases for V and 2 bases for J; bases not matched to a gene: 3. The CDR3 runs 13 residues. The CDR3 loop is CASSLAVQETQYF. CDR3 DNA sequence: TGTGCCAGCAGTCTAGCGGTTCAAGAGACCCAGTACTTC.

The CDR3 loop is CASSPHSPGKQYF. The CDR3 region has the DNA TGCGCCAGCAGCCCCCACAGCCCCGGGAAGCAGTACTTC. This chain links TRBV4-1 with TRBJ2-7, with a tentative D call TRBD2 (5 bases). The V end was cut by 4 bases, the J end by 8 bases, with 15 bases between. Germline assignment: CDR1 MGHRA and CDR2 YSYEKL. The CDR3 has 13 residues.

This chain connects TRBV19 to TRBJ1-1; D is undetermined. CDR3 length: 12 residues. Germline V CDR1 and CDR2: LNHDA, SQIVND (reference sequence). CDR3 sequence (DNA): TGTGTCTCAGGAAACGTGAACACTGAAGCTTTCTTT. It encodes CVSGNVNTEAFF.

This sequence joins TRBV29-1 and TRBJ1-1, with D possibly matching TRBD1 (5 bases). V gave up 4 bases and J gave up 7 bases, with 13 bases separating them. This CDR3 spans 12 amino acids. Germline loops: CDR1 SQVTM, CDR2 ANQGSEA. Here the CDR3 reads CSVVGMQGEAFF. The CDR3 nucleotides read TGCAGCGTTGTTGGGATGCAGGGTGAAGCTTTCTTT.

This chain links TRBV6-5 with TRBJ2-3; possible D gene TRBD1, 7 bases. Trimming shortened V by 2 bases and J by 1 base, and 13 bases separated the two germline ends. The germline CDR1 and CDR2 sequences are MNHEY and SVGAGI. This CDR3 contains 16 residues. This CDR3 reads CASSYAGGGRTDTQYF. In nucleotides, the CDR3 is TGTGCCAGCAGTTACGCAGGGGGAGGACGCACAGATACGCAGTATTTT.